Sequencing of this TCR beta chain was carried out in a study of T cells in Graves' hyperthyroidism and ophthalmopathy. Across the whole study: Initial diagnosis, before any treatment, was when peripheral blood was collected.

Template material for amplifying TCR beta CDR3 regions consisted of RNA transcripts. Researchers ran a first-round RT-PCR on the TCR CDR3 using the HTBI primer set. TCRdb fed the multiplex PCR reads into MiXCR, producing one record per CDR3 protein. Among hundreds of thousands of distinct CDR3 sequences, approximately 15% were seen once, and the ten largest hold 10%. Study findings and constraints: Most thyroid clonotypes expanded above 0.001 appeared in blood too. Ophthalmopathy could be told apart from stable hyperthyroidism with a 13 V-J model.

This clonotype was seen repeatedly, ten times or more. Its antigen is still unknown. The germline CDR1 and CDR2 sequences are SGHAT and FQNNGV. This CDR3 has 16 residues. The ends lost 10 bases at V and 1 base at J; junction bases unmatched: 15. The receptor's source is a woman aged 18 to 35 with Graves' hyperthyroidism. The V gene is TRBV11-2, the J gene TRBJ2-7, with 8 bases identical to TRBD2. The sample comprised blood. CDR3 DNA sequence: TGTGCCACCCCCGGCGTGGGCGCTAGCGGGTCCTACGAGCAGTACTTC. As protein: CATPGVGASGSYEQYF.